The sequence of this T cell receptor (beta chain) was determined in a study of blood T cells in healthy people across ages. Study-wide findings and caveats: Aged donors had fewer naive CD4+ cells and lower diversity than long-lived donors.

Combining a sample-barcoded 5' primer with a J-beta primer mix, a second PCR ran for about 7 to 11 cycles. Each cDNA was tagged by a template-switch adaptor containing 12 random nucleotides. One entry per CDR3 protein, called by TCRdb with MiXCR from the 5' RACE reads. The data show 1.4 million to 1.5 million distinct CDR3 sequences, around 42% seen once. A note on this clonotype: Its antigen remains unknown.

Drawn from each donor were 9 to 10 milliliters of peripheral blood. The origin of this receptor is a woman under 30 in good health. The source material was blood.

The CDR3 region has the DNA TGTGCCAGCAGTCCCCTCCTCCCGGGACTAGTGTCCGGGAACACCGGGGAGCTGTTTTTT. Translation gives CASSPLLPGLVSGNTGELFF. The chain uses TRBV7-2 and TRBJ2-2, with 8 bases aligning to TRBD2. This CDR3 has 20 residues. J gave up 1 base and V 6 bases, and 19 bases lay outside the gene matches. Germline assignment: CDR1 SGHTA and CDR2 FQGNSA.